A single sample gave rise to the 27 T cell receptor beta chains below, sequenced in a study of control samples from healthy donors and cancer patients. The method was immunoSEQ multiplex PCR; TCRdb's version includes in-frame clones alone and lacks a portion of them. The sample consists of 75,000 to 95,000 clones, roughly 90% of them appearing once. Sequences were obtained from blood. The receptors shown here come from a woman between 45 and 65 years old in good health.

J is TRBJ2-3 and V is TRBV4-2; D might be TRBD2 (5 bases). This CDR3 is 15 amino acids long. Germline CDR1 LGHNA, CDR2 YNFKEQ. V lost 0 bases and J 5 bases, leaving 12 bases between the germline ends. CDR3 nucleotides: TGTGCCAGCAGCCAAGATTCGGGGAGTAAAGATACGCAGTATTTT. Protein sequence: CASSQDSGSKDTQYF.

The chain links TRBV5-5 to TRBJ1-5, with 7 bases identical to TRBD1. The CDR3 totals 15 residues. Germline V gives CDR1 SGHKS, CDR2 YYEKEE (reference sequence). The V segment lost 3 bases and the J segment 4 bases; nucleotides outside the gene matches: 7. CDR3 protein: CASSSNRGTNQPQHF. The DNA of the CDR3 is TGTGCCAGCAGCTCAAACAGGGGCACTAATCAGCCCCAGCATTTT.

The chain couples TRBV7-9 to TRBJ2-4; the match to TRBD1 covers 8 bases. The CDR3 has 16 residues. Germline V CDR1 and CDR2: SEHNR, FQNEAQ (reference sequence). The J segment lost 5 bases and the V segment lost 4 bases, leaving 10 bases of the junction unmatched. This CDR3 reads CASSYAPGGAENIQYF. CDR3 DNA sequence: TGTGCCAGCAGCTATGCTCCAGGGGGCGCGGAAAACATTCAGTACTTC.

J is TRBJ2-1 and V is TRBV5-6; TRBD1 is a possible D gene (5 bases). V lost 2 bases and J lost 0, with 15 bases in between. CDR3 length: 17 residues. Germline-derived CDR1 and CDR2 are SGHDT and YYEEEE. The CDR3: CASSFITTVSSYNEQFF. The CDR3 bases are TGTGCCAGCAGCTTCATCACGACAGTGAGCTCCTACAATGAGCAGTTCTTC. The variable domain in full, completed from reference TRBV5-6 and TRBJ2-1, reads DAGVTQSPTHLIKTRGQQVTLRCSPKSGHDTVSWYQQALGQGPQFIFQYYEEEERQRGNFPDRFSGHQFPNYSSELNVNALLLGDSALYLCASSFITTVSSYNEQFFGPGTRLTVL.

The chain carries TRBV19 and TRBJ1-1; possibly TRBD1 for D (5 bases). Germline CDR1 LNHDA, CDR2 SQIVND (reference sequence). Trimming stripped 1 base from V and 0 bases from J, with 6 bases between. The CDR3 runs to 14 residues. CDR3 sequence reads: CASSIGGMNTEAFF. The CDR3 DNA reads as TGTGCCAGTAGTATAGGGGGCATGAACACTGAAGCTTTCTTT.

The chain links TRBV19 to TRBJ1-1; the D is unclear. This CDR3 is built from 14 residues. Germline V gene sequence: CDR1 LNHDA, CDR2 SQIVND (reference sequence). The V end was cut by 9 bases, the J end by 5 bases, with 19 bases between. The CDR3 DNA follows: TGTGCCAGCCGCGGAATCCGCTTGGGAACTGAAGCTTTCTTT. The encoded protein is CASRGIRLGTEAFF.

This rearrangement joins TRBV6-5 to TRBJ1-2; D call uncertain. Trimming took 2 bases from V and 8 from J, leaving 9 bases between them. CDR3 length equals 12 residues. Germline-derived CDR1 and CDR2 are MNHEY and SVGAGI. As DNA, the CDR3 is TGTGCCAGCAGTTACACCCGTGGCGGCTACACCTTC. Translated, it gives CASSYTRGGYTF.

This clone was seen just once. V usage is TRBV5-1 and J usage is TRBJ2-1, with 8 bases matching TRBD2. CDR3 length: 14 residues. Germline V gene data show CDR1 as SGHRS and CDR2 as YFSETQ. The trim removed 4 bases at V and 7 bases at J, leaving 7 bases unmatched. The CDR3 loop reads CASSTVAGRNEQFF. In nucleotides, the CDR3 is TGCGCCAGCAGCACGGTAGCGGGGAGGAATGAGCAGTTCTTC.

The chain has TRBV5-1 and TRBJ2-1; 11 nucleotides align to TRBD2. V trimming: 0 bases; J trimming: 4 bases; junction bases outside the gene matches: 3. This CDR3 comprises 16 residues. The germline V gene has CDR1 SGHRS and CDR2 YFSETQ. CDR3 DNA sequence: TGCGCCAGCAGCTTGGATCCTAGCGGGGGGTACAATGAGCAGTTCTTC. Translation gives CASSLDPSGGYNEQFF.

The chain has TRBV6-5 and TRBJ2-1, with TRBD1 matching over 8 bases. Germline trimming cut 5 bases from V and 7 bases from J; bases unmatched to any gene: 7. The CDR3 sequence is 14 residues long. The germline CDR1 and CDR2 sequences are MNHEY and SVGAGI. The CDR3 DNA is TGTGCCAGCAGTACCCGGACAGGGCGGAATGAGCAGTTCTTC. It translates to CASSTRTGRNEQFF.

The rearrangement links TRBV5-1 to TRBJ2-7; a weak D match, TRBD1 (6 bases). Germline V gene sequence: CDR1 SGHRS, CDR2 YFSETQ. The CDR3 length is 13 residues. V lost 2 bases to trimming and J lost 7 bases, with 13 bases between them. The CDR3 loop reads CASSLQGTYEQYF. The DNA for the CDR3 is TGCGCCAGCAGCTTACAGGGTACTTATGAGCAGTACTTC.

The CDR3 sequence is CASSPIGTKFTGELFF. In DNA form, the CDR3 reads TGTGCCAGTAGTCCAATCGGGACTAAATTTACCGGGGAGCTGTTTTTT. The chain is built from TRBV19 and TRBJ2-2; 7 bases agree with TRBD2. CDR3 size: 16 residues. Germline CDR1 reads LNHDA; CDR2 reads SQIVND (reference sequence). V gave up 5 bases and J gave up 5 bases; unmatched junction bases: 11.

The chain is built from TRBV2 and TRBJ2-7; 8 bases agree with TRBD1. Trimming took 6 bases from V and 0 from J; bases not matched to a gene: 7. Germline V gives CDR1 SNHLY, CDR2 FYNNEI. The CDR3 is made up of 15 amino acids. The CDR3 here is CASRPRQGISYEQYF. CDR3 nucleotides: TGTGCCAGCAGGCCCAGACAGGGGATCTCCTACGAGCAGTACTTC.

The CDR3 nucleotides are TGTGCCAGCAAACGACAGTCCGGAAACACCATATATTTT. It translates to CASKRQSGNTIYF. The chain links TRBV12-3 or TRBV12-4 to TRBJ1-3; tentative D call: TRBD1 (5 bases). Between the trimmed V and J ends, which lost 7 bases and 4 bases, there was a span of 11 bases. The CDR3 runs 13 residues.

The gene calls are TRBV19 and TRBJ2-7; 8 nucleotides line up with TRBD1. CDR3 length: 14 residues. Germline assignment: CDR1 LNHDA and CDR2 SQIVND (reference sequence). The trim removed 3 bases at V and 2 bases at J, leaving 3 bases unmatched. This CDR3 reads CASSMAGGPYEQYF. CDR3 nucleotides: TGTGCCAGTAGTATGGCAGGGGGCCCCTACGAGCAGTACTTC.

The chain uses TRBV12-2 and TRBJ1-2; the tabulated D call, TRBD1, remains unverified against the DNA. TRBV12-2 is a pseudogene segment. The CDR3 consists of 15 residues. For the CDR3, the DNA is TGTGCAAGTCGCTTGCCCGGGACAGGGGTAGGTGGCTACACCTTC. Translation gives CASRLPGTGVGGYTF.

V usage is TRBV9 and J usage is TRBJ1-4; D gene ambiguous. Trimming took 0 bases from V and 10 from J, leaving 16 bases between them. Germline lookup yields CDR1 SGDLS and CDR2 YYNGEE. This CDR3 spans 15 amino acids. The CDR3 protein is CASSVESGTTGKLFF. The CDR3 DNA reads TGTGCCAGCAGCGTAGAATCAGGAACAACCGGAAAACTGTTTTTT.

This chain connects TRBV6-1 to TRBJ1-1; D gene unclear. Germline V gene data show CDR1 as MNHNS and CDR2 as SASEGT. Trimming took 2 bases from V and 4 from J, leaving 11 bases between them. This CDR3 spans 14 amino acids. The DNA of the CDR3 is TGTGCCAGCAGTGAACTCCTGGTAGGCACTGAAGCTTTCTTT. It codes for CASSELLVGTEAFF.

The genes are TRBV7-9 and TRBJ2-2, with D tentatively TRBD2 (5 bases). Trimming took 3 bases from V and 4 from J, leaving 6 bases between them. Germline V gene sequence: CDR1 SEHNR, CDR2 FQNEAQ (reference sequence). The CDR3 is made up of 13 amino acids. The chain's CDR3 is CASSFAGTGELFF. CDR3 in DNA: TGTGCCAGCAGCTTTGCGGGCACCGGGGAGCTGTTTTTT.

To note about this clone: Other DNA sequences in this specimen translate into the identical CDR3. V is TRBV5-1 and J is TRBJ1-3; no clear D. CDR1 is SGHRS and CDR2 is YFSETQ in the germline V gene. Between the trimmed V and J ends, which lost 0 bases and 0 bases, there was a span of 7 bases. The CDR3 runs to 15 residues. CDR3 sequence: CASSLEESSGNTIYF. In DNA form, the CDR3 reads TGCGCCAGCAGCTTGGAGGAGAGCTCTGGAAACACCATATATTTT.

V is TRBV5-1 and J is TRBJ2-7; 10 nucleotides align to TRBD1. CDR3 size: 16 residues. Trimming took 0 bases from V and 4 from J; bases not matched to a gene: 7. Germline loops: CDR1 SGHRS, CDR2 YFSETQ. In DNA form, the CDR3 reads TGCGCCAGCAGCTTGGGGGGACAGGGGTTTTCTTACGAGCAGTACTTC. Encoded protein: CASSLGGQGFSYEQYF.

The count of this clone is one. The V and J genes are TRBV11-2 and TRBJ1-1, with D possibly TRBD1 on 5 matching bases. From germline, CDR1 is SGHAT and CDR2 FQNNGV. This CDR3 is 15 amino acids long. Trimming stripped 4 bases from V and 3 bases from J, with 15 bases between. The CDR3 spells CASSYSLQGDTEAFF. The CDR3 DNA reads as TGTGCCAGCAGCTACTCCTTGCAGGGCGACACTGAAGCTTTCTTT.

The genes are TRBV5-1 and TRBJ2-2, with 7 bases lining up with TRBD2. V shed 0 bases, J shed 0 bases, and the junction held 2 bases outside the gene matches. This CDR3 contains 16 residues. Per germline, CDR1 SGHRS and CDR2 YFSETQ. The CDR3 region has the DNA TGCGCCAGCAGCTTGGCCGCGGGGGCGAACACCGGGGAGCTGTTTTTT. Its protein product is CASSLAAGANTGELFF.

The chain uses TRBV7-9 and TRBJ2-1, with TRBD1 matching over 7 bases. Per the germline V gene, CDR1 is SEHNR and CDR2 is FQNEAQ (reference sequence). This CDR3 spans 15 amino acids. V gave up 5 bases and J gave up 8 bases; unmatched junction bases: 12. Written as DNA, the CDR3 is TGTGCCAGCAGCCGATCACAGGGGTTTCGGGATGAGCAGTTCTTC. It codes for CASSRSQGFRDEQFF.

The V and J genes are TRBV7-9 and TRBJ1-6; 9 nucleotides match TRBD1. The CDR3 runs 15 residues. With V trimmed by 6 bases and J by 10 bases, 10 bases remained unmatched. CDR1 and CDR2 from the germline V gene are SEHNR and FQNEAQ (reference sequence). The CDR3 sequence is CASSQTQTGGSPLHF. Written as DNA, the CDR3 is TGTGCCAGCAGTCAAACACAGACAGGGGGATCACCCCTCCACTTT.

This rearrangement joins TRBV5-1 to TRBJ1-1; no firm D call. V was cut by 0 bases and J by 6 bases, with 9 bases left in between. The germline CDR1 and CDR2 sequences are SGHRS and YFSETQ. This CDR3 contains 13 residues. The CDR3 loop reads CASSLDLGAEAFF. CDR3 nucleotide sequence: TGCGCCAGCAGCTTGGACCTGGGCGCTGAAGCTTTCTTT.

The CDR3 bases are TGCAGCGTATCCATCAGTCCCACTAATGAAAAACTGTTTTTT. Translating gives CSVSISPTNEKLFF. The chain joins TRBV29-1 to TRBJ1-4; D is uncertain. This CDR3 is 14 amino acids long. With 6 bases removed from V and 2 bases from J, the gap between germline ends came to 13 bases. Germline CDR1 and CDR2: SQVTM and ANQGSEA.